This entry features one TCR beta chain sequence. This entry is derived from a study of cytomegalovirus exposure and HLA in healthy donors. This CDR3 contains 15 residues. The germline CDR1 and CDR2 sequences are SGDLS and YYNGEE. V was cut by 3 bases and J by 0 bases, with 12 bases left in between. PCR primers comprised 60 Vbeta and 13 Jbeta primers. Sequencing was performed with immunoSEQ multiplex PCR; in TCRdb, only in-frame clones are kept and a portion is missing. The sample includes some 200,000 clones, around 84% of them seen just once. The source of this sequence is a woman aged 50 to 60 in good health and CMV-seropositive. Sequences were obtained from PBMCs. The chain has TRBV9 and TRBJ1-2; D is undetermined. The CDR3 DNA is TGTGCCAGCAGCGCGTCAACAGTGGCTAACTATGGCTACACCTTC. This gives the protein CASSASTVANYGYTF. Full variable domain (outside the CDR3, taken from reference TRBV9 and TRBJ1-2): DSGVTQTPKHLITATGQRVTLRCSPRSGDLSVYWYQQSLDQGLQFLIQYYNGEERAKGNILERFSAQQFPDLHSELNLSSLELGDSALYFCASSASTVANYGYTFGSGTRLTVV.